These 2 T cell receptor beta chains came from one sample sequenced in a study of blood T cell repertoires in COVID-19. The method was immunoSEQ multiplex PCR; TCRdb's version includes in-frame clones alone and lacks a portion of them. The sample holds tens of thousands of clones, around 87% seen once. The specimen was peripheral blood. The receptors shown here come from a woman aged 45-65 years with active or convalescent COVID-19.

The chain uses TRBV6-5 and TRBJ1-5; D perhaps matches TRBD1 (5 bases). Germline CDR1 and CDR2: MNHEY and SVGAGI. V was clipped by 6 bases and J by 0 bases, with 12 bases between them. This CDR3 has 15 amino acids. The CDR3 DNA reads as TGTGCCAGCAGCTGGGGACTGGTTAGCAATCAGCCCCAGCATTTT. Protein: CASSWGLVSNQPQHF.

The chain employs TRBV6-5 and TRBJ1-5; 7 bases align to TRBD1. CDR1 is MNHEY, CDR2 SVGAGI, per germline. The CDR3 runs to 14 residues. V was clipped by 6 bases and J by 7 bases; unmatched bases: 9. The CDR3 is CASRPGTVKQPQHF. The CDR3 coding sequence is TGTGCCAGCAGGCCCGGGACAGTGAAACAGCCCCAGCATTTT.